These 28 T cell receptor beta chains came from one sample sequenced in a study of blood T cells in healthy people across ages. For the second PCR, which ran for roughly 7 to 11 cycles, a sample-barcoded 5' primer and a J-beta primer mix were used. TCRdb used MiXCR to reprocess the 5' RACE reads, holding one entry per CDR3 protein. Here the sample spans more than 900,000 distinct CDR3 sequences, 20% to 25% being singletons. These data were also filed under a second study, of T cells of mothers and their children.

Sequences were obtained from blood. These receptor sequences come from a girl aged 2-10 years in good health.

Regarding this clonotype: A junction end diverges from the germline sequence, so it may reflect a read error. This chain uses TRBV3-1 with TRBJ2-5, with TRBD2 matching over 12 bases. Looked up from germline, CDR1 is LGHDT and CDR2 is YNNKEL (reference sequence). CDR3 length: 14 amino acids. CDR3 DNA sequence: TGTGCCAGCAGCCGTCTGACTAGCGGGGGAAAGCAGTACTTT. It yields the protein CASSRLTSGGKQYF.

This clonotype appeared a single time. CDR3 protein: CASSLGETYGYTF. The CDR3 region has the DNA TGTGCCAGCAGTTTAGGAGAGACCTATGGCTACACCTTC. V and J are TRBV12-3 or TRBV12-4 and TRBJ1-2; no reliable D call. The length of the CDR3 is 13 residues. Trimming cost V 1 base and J 4 bases, with 7 bases left between them.

J is TRBJ1-4 and V is TRBV5-1; D not resolved. This CDR3 region has 14 residues. Germline assignment: CDR1 SGHRS and CDR2 YFSETQ. V lost 7 bases and J 4 bases, leaving 14 bases between the germline ends. The CDR3 protein is CASSPELGNEKLFF. As DNA, the CDR3 is TGCGCCAGCTCCCCGGAGCTCGGTAATGAAAAACTGTTTTTT. Looking up the rest from reference TRBV5-1 and TRBJ1-4 gives the full variable domain: KAGVTQTPRYLIKTRGQQVTLSCSPISGHRSVSWYQQTPGQGLQFLFEYFSETQRNKGNFPGRFSGRQFSNSRSEMNVSTLELGDSALYLCASSPELGNEKLFFGSGTQLSVL.

The V gene is TRBV7-8, the J gene TRBJ2-1; D is perhaps TRBD1 or TRBD2 (5 bases each). Trimming took off 4 bases at V and 0 bases at J, with 13 bases between the two ends. This CDR3 is 16 amino acids long. In germline, CDR1 is SGHVS, CDR2 FQNEAQ. This chain's CDR3 is CASSSRDESSYNEQFF. In nucleotides, the CDR3 is TGTGCCAGCAGCTCCCGGGACGAGAGCTCCTACAATGAGCAGTTCTTC.

In this sample, this clonotype turned up a few times. The J gene is TRBJ1-1, the V gene TRBV11-2; a weak D match, TRBD1 (5 bases). Deletions cut 5 bases from V and 6 bases from J, with 22 bases between. The CDR3 has 16 amino acids. CDR1 is SGHAT, CDR2 FQNNGV, per germline. The CDR3 here is CASSPPLPTDYPEAFF. CDR3 DNA sequence: TGTGCCAGCAGCCCACCATTACCGACAGACTATCCTGAAGCTTTCTTT.

This chain connects TRBV5-1 to TRBJ1-5, with 8 positions matching TRBD1. The CDR3 contains 14 residues. Germline V gives CDR1 SGHRS, CDR2 YFSETQ. The J segment lost 5 bases and the V segment lost 0 bases, leaving 1 base of the junction unmatched. The CDR3 spells CASSLAGQDQPQHF. The CDR3 nucleotides read TGCGCCAGCAGCTTGGCGGGACAGGATCAGCCCCAGCATTTT.

The chain couples TRBV3-1 to TRBJ2-7; a possible D gene is TRBD1 (5 bases). The CDR3 spans 15 residues. V gave up 1 base and J gave up 9 bases, with 19 bases separating them. Germline CDR1 reads LGHDT; CDR2 reads YNNKEL (reference sequence). Written as DNA, the CDR3 is TGTGCCAGCAGCCAAGTATACAGGTTAGGCCAGTCGCAGTACTTC. Translated: CASSQVYRLGQSQYF.

The genes are TRBV20-1 and TRBJ2-5; no clear D. The ends were cut back, 4 bases at V and 4 bases at J, with 7 bases in the middle. This CDR3 has 11 residues. From germline, CDR1 is DFQATT and CDR2 SNEGSKA (reference sequence). CDR3 in DNA: TGCAGTGCTAAAATCGCAGAGACCCAGTACTTC. This gives the protein CSAKIAETQYF.

This clonotype was picked up many times. This chain connects TRBV7-2 to TRBJ2-2; D gene ambiguous. Germline lookup yields CDR1 SGHTA and CDR2 FQGNSA. There are 12 residues in the CDR3. V was trimmed by 6 bases and J by 5 bases, leaving 7 bases between them. CDR3 residues: CASSFTTGELFF. CDR3 nucleotide sequence: TGTGCCAGCAGTTTTACTACCGGGGAGCTGTTTTTT.

A few counts support this clonotype. The gene calls are TRBV11-2 and TRBJ2-3; 8 bases map to TRBD2. This CDR3 spans 18 amino acids. The J segment lost 2 bases and the V segment lost 0 bases, leaving 10 bases of the junction unmatched. Germline CDR1 and CDR2: SGHAT and FQNNGV. This CDR3 reads CASSLDGVSGIITDTQYF. Written as DNA, the CDR3 is TGTGCCAGCAGCTTAGACGGGGTTAGCGGGATAATCACAGATACGCAGTATTTT.

Note on this clonotype: Possible read error: a much larger clone is one base away. The J gene is TRBJ1-6, the V gene TRBV3-1; D gene ambiguous. CDR1 is LGHDT, CDR2 YNNKEL, per germline (reference sequence). The CDR3 has 14 residues. CDR3 nucleotides: TGTGCCAGCAGCGAGAGCTCCTATAATTCACCCCTCCCCTTT. Protein product: CASSESSYNSPLPF.

In this sample, this clonotype turned up a few times. This chain joins TRBV3-1 and TRBJ2-3; TRBD1 matches 11 bases. Germline V gives CDR1 LGHDT, CDR2 YNNKEL (reference sequence). V lost 3 bases, J lost 2 bases, and 7 bases stayed unmatched. This CDR3 contains 17 residues. The CDR3 nucleotides are TGTGCCAGCAGCCATCTCAGGGACAGGGGGGTCACAGATACGCAGTATTTT. Its translation: CASSHLRDRGVTDTQYF.

As concerns this clonotype: One junction end does not reproduce the germline sequence, and a read error may be involved. The chain couples TRBV20-1 to TRBJ1-2; perhaps TRBD1 as D (6 bases). In germline, CDR1 is DFQATT, CDR2 SNEGSKA (reference sequence). CDR3 length: 14 amino acids. The CDR3 loop is CSARGGLSNYGYTF. The DNA of the CDR3 is TGCAGCGCTAGAGGGGGGCTTTCAAACTATGGCTACACCTTC.

This clonotype was picked up a small number of times. The junction departs from germline at one end; a sequencing error may be responsible. The genes are TRBV28 and TRBJ2-1, with 9 positions matching TRBD2. The CDR3 has 15 residues. From germline, CDR1 is MDHEN and CDR2 SYDVKM. Here the CDR3 reads CASSLAGRGYNEQLF. The DNA for the CDR3 is TGTGCCAGCTCCCTAGCGGGAAGGGGATACAATGAGCAGCTCTTC.

This clonotype has just a few counts. The rearrangement uses TRBV4-1 and TRBJ1-4; TRBD1 aligns across 7 bases. CDR1 and CDR2 from the germline V gene are MGHRA and YSYEKL. The CDR3 runs 20 residues. With V trimmed by 0 bases and J by 4 bases, 17 bases remained unmatched. CDR3 sequence: CASSQDETGALRGGNEKLFF. CDR3 DNA sequence: TGCGCCAGCAGCCAAGACGAAACAGGGGCCCTCAGAGGAGGTAATGAAAAACTGTTTTTT.

The chain joins TRBV18 to TRBJ2-5, with D possibly TRBD2 on 6 matching bases. The J call may be incorrect, as the DNA end agrees better with TRBJ2-1. CDR3 length: 14 amino acids. Per the germline V gene, CDR1 is KGHSH and CDR2 is LQKENI. The CDR3 loop is CASSPASAYNEQFF. Written as DNA, the CDR3 is TGTGCCAGCTCACCCGCTAGCGCATACAATGAGCAGTTCTTC.

Only a few counts were recorded for this clonotype. The rearrangement uses TRBV5-1 and TRBJ1-1; maybe TRBD1 (5 bases). The CDR3 loop spans 11 amino acids. From germline, CDR1 is SGHRS and CDR2 YFSETQ. Between the trimmed V and J ends, which lost 4 bases and 12 bases, there was a span of 13 bases. CDR3 in DNA: TGCGCCAGCAGCGTGGGACTCGTATCTTTCTTT. Protein: CASSVGLVSFF.

This clonotype was seen more than once but under ten times. The chain employs TRBV12-5 and TRBJ2-4, with D possibly TRBD2 on 5 matching bases. V was shortened by 1 base and J by 4 bases, with 14 bases between the two germline ends. This CDR3 is 16 amino acids long. Per germline, CDR1 LGHNT and CDR2 FRNRAP. The CDR3 spells CASGLDKGRRKNIQYF. The CDR3 nucleotides are TGTGCTAGTGGTTTGGATAAGGGCAGGAGGAAAAACATTCAGTACTTC. Full variable domain (missing parts from reference TRBV12-5 and TRBJ2-4): DARVTQTPRHKVTEMGQEVTMRCQPILGHNTVFWYRQTMMQGLELLAYFRNRAPLDDSGMPKDRFSAEMPDATLATLKIQPSEPRDSAVYFCASGLDKGRRKNIQYFGAGTRLSVL.

J is TRBJ1-1 and V is TRBV29-1; the D is unclear. V lost 5 bases, J lost 7 bases, and 5 bases lay in between. Germline V gene lookup returns CDR1 SQVTM and CDR2 ANQGSEA. This CDR3 is 9 amino acids long. Here the CDR3 reads CSVMGEAFF. Here the CDR3 DNA reads TGCAGCGTTATGGGTGAAGCTTTCTTT.

The rearrangement uses TRBV3-1 and TRBJ2-5; 8 bases match TRBD2. J lost 11 bases, V lost 0 bases, and 11 bases had no gene match. The CDR3 consists of 15 residues. CDR1 LGHDT and CDR2 YNNKEL come from the germline V gene (reference sequence). CDR3 coding DNA: TGTGCCAGCAGCCAAGAAGCGGGGGCCTTCTTCGGGCAGTACTTC. It encodes CASSQEAGAFFGQYF.

This clonotype was found a few times. The V gene is TRBV7-8, the J gene TRBJ2-2; 8 positions agree with TRBD2. From germline, CDR1 is SGHVS and CDR2 FQNEAQ. V shed 5 bases, J shed 5 bases, and the junction held 10 bases outside the gene matches. The CDR3 runs to 16 residues. CDR3 bases: TGTGCCAGCAGCGTCATGAAGAGCGGGGGAACCGGGGAGCTGTTTTTT. This gives the protein CASSVMKSGGTGELFF.

This clonotype was counted only a few times. J is TRBJ2-5 and V is TRBV7-2; a weak D match, TRBD1 (5 bases). The J call is in doubt because the DNA end fits TRBJ2-7 better. The germline V gene encodes CDR1 SGHTA and CDR2 FQGNSA. The CDR3 loop spans 17 amino acids. The CDR3 DNA reads as TGTGCCAGCAGCTTAGTGGGGCAGGGAAGCCCCTCCTACGAGCAGTACTTC. This encodes CASSLVGQGSPSYEQYF.

V usage is TRBV2 and J usage is TRBJ2-5; D ambiguous. Germline V gene data show CDR1 as SNHLY and CDR2 as FYNNEI. The ends were cut back, 3 bases at V and 1 base at J, with 12 bases in the middle. This CDR3 is built from 15 residues. The CDR3 sequence: CASSEYGRSQETQYF. For the CDR3, the DNA is TGTGCCAGCAGTGAGTACGGCAGGAGCCAAGAGACCCAGTACTTC. Supplemented by reference TRBV2 and TRBJ2-5, the full variable domain reads EPEVTQTPSHQVTQMGQEVILRCVPISNHLYFYWYRQILGQKVEFLVSFYNNEISEKSEIFDDQFSVERPDGSNFTLKIRSTKLEDSAMYFCASSEYGRSQETQYFGPGTRLLVL.

The chain employs TRBV5-6 and TRBJ2-5, with D hard to call. V lost 5 bases and J lost 3, with 14 bases in between. The CDR3 totals 14 residues. Germline-derived CDR1 and CDR2 are SGHDT and YYEEEE. Written as DNA, the CDR3 is TGTGCCAGCAGTTTCCCCCAGAGGAAAGAGACCCAGTACTTC. Translation gives CASSFPQRKETQYF. The complete variable domain, with remaining parts taken from reference TRBV5-6 and TRBJ2-5, reads DAGVTQSPTHLIKTRGQQVTLRCSPKSGHDTVSWYQQALGQGPQFIFQYYEEEERQRGNFPDRFSGHQFPNYSSELNVNALLLGDSALYLCASSFPQRKETQYFGPGTRLLVL.

The chain joins TRBV20-1 to TRBJ1-2; 10 bases align to TRBD1. The CDR3 is 13 amino acids. The germline V gene has CDR1 DFQATT and CDR2 SNEGSKA (reference sequence). With V trimmed by 4 bases and J by 4 bases, 3 bases remained unmatched. The CDR3: CSAKDRGSYGYTF. DNA of the CDR3: TGCAGTGCTAAGGACAGGGGGTCCTATGGCTACACCTTC.

The chain links TRBV4-1 to TRBJ2-2; the D is unclear. Trimming took 2 bases from V and 6 from J, leaving 10 bases between them. This CDR3 spans 14 amino acids. Germline V lookup: CDR1 MGHRA, CDR2 YSYEKL. CDR3 protein: CASSQYLDPGELFF. In nucleotides, the CDR3 is TGCGCCAGCAGCCAATACCTAGATCCCGGGGAGCTGTTTTTT.

The chain couples TRBV12-3 or TRBV12-4 to TRBJ2-5; the D gene is possibly TRBD1 (5 bases). The CDR3 is made up of 12 amino acids. The germline V and J ends were trimmed by 7 bases and 7 bases, with 13 bases remaining between them. The CDR3 here is CASTQGKGTQYF. In DNA form, the CDR3 reads TGTGCCAGCACCCAGGGTAAAGGGACCCAGTACTTC.

As concerns this clonotype: A read error may produce the germline difference seen at one junction end. The chain links TRBV20-1 to TRBJ2-1, with unresolved D. Per germline, CDR1 DFQATT and CDR2 SNEGSKA (reference sequence). This CDR3 has 13 residues. The CDR3 reads CSAREWANNGQFF. DNA for the CDR3: TGCAGTGCTAGAGAGTGGGCGAACAATGGGCAGTTCTTC.